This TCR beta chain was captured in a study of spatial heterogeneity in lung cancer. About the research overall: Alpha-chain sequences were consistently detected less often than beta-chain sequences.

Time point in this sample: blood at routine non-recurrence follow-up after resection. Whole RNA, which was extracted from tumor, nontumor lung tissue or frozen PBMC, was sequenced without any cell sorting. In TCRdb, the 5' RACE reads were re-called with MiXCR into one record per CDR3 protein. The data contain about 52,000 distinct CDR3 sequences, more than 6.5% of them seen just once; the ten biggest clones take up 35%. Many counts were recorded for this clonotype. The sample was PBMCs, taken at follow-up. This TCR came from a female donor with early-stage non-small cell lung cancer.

Here the CDR3 reads CASSQFGGIDTQYF. CDR3 sequence (DNA): TGCGCCAGCAGCCAGTTTGGGGGGATAGATACGCAGTATTTT. The chain joins TRBV4-3 to TRBJ2-3, with D perhaps TRBD2 (6 bases). The CDR3 has 14 residues. The V gene's germline CDR1 is LGHNA and CDR2 YSLEER. The germline V and J ends were trimmed by 3 bases and 5 bases, with 12 bases remaining between them.